In its sample, the clone carrying this TCR beta chain was seen once. CDR3 length: 16 residues. The ends lost 0 bases at V and 1 base at J; junction bases unmatched: 5. Germline CDR1 and CDR2: MGHRA and YSYEKL. Produced via immunoSEQ multiplex PCR; TCRdb's table is partial and in-frame only. The sample lists about 27,000 clones, more than 70% occurring once. The record originates from a study of T cell changes during pregnancy in multiple sclerosis. Material: CD8+ T cells from peripheral blood mononuclear cells, obtained in the second trimester of pregnancy. The chain has TRBV4-1 and TRBJ1-2; TRBD1 agrees at 7 bases. This sequence originates from a female donor with multiple sclerosis, enrolled in a pregnancy study. The CDR3 here is CASSQDRDSNNYGYTF. CDR3 DNA sequence: TGCGCCAGCAGCCAAGACCGGGACAGCAATAACTATGGCTACACCTTC.